A few counts support the clone carrying this T cell receptor beta chain. The sample contains more than one DNA sequence encoding this CDR3. The participants were between roughly 18 and 89 years old and came from roughly 25 US areas. The data were taken from a study of blood T cell repertoires in COVID-19. The wider study: Acute and convalescent COVID-19 specimens originated in the United States, Italy and Spain. Sources were T cells, B-cell-depleted T cells, or PBMCs; the material itself was cDNA or gDNA.

Germline lookup yields CDR1 GTSNPN and CDR2 SVGIG (reference sequence). This CDR3 has 14 amino acids. V was trimmed by 0 bases and J by 1 base, leaving 7 bases between them. Original data processing: Researchers report that nucleated cell counts were estimated from reference gene primer amplification. Sequencing was performed with immunoSEQ multiplex PCR; in TCRdb, only in-frame clones are kept and a portion is missing. V and J calls and clone size follow that table, whereas D and trimming were derived from the DNA. The data hold over 200,000 clones, with 91% observed a single time. This rearrangement joins TRBV30 to TRBJ2-1; possibly TRBD1 for D (6 bases). The source is a human donor in a cohort exposed to, infected with or recovered from COVID-19 (not recorded which). The donor label of this sample is uncertain. The material sequenced was PBMCs or T cells enriched from blood (not recorded which). CDR3 loop: CAWSVGTSYNEQFF. The DNA for the CDR3 is TGTGCCTGGAGTGTAGGGACATCCTACAATGAGCAGTTCTTC.